The 27 T cell receptor beta chains below come from one sample, sequenced in a study of blood T cell repertoires in COVID-19. Sequenced by immunoSEQ multiplex PCR; TCRdb stores in-frame clones only, minus some. The table shows approximately 670,000 clones, with around 90% occurring only once. Sequenced: peripheral blood. The origin of the receptors is a woman in her late teens or twenties with acute or convalescent COVID-19.

This clone was counted a single time. The chain uses TRBV10-3 and TRBJ1-3; TRBD1 might be the D (6 bases). V was pared by 7 bases and J by 4 bases, with 11 bases between. Germline loops: CDR1 ENHRY, CDR2 SYGVKD. This CDR3 is built from 13 residues. The CDR3 DNA is TGTGCCATCACAGGGGATGGCGGAAACACCATATATTTT. This encodes CAITGDGGNTIYF.

CDR3: CASCQRGQPQHF. The CDR3, as DNA: TGTGCCAGCTGCCAAAGGGGCCAGCCCCAGCATTTT. This sequence joins TRBV12-3 or TRBV12-4 and TRBJ1-5, with D perhaps TRBD1 (5 bases). The CDR3 is made up of 12 amino acids. Trimming took 8 bases from V and 7 from J, leaving 12 bases between them.

CDR3 amino acids: CAWGPTGTFYGYTF. CDR3 bases: TGTGCCTGGGGTCCGACAGGGACCTTCTATGGCTACACCTTC. The chain recombines TRBV30 with TRBJ1-2, with 7 bases fitting TRBD1. Germline V gives CDR1 GTSNPN, CDR2 SVGIG (reference sequence). Trimming removed 5 bases from V and 4 bases from J; junction bases left unmatched: 10. The CDR3 contains 14 residues.

The rearrangement uses TRBV30 and TRBJ2-3; 8 positions match TRBD2. This CDR3 contains 15 residues. The ends lost 0 bases at V and 5 bases at J; junction bases unmatched: 7. Germline assignment: CDR1 GTSNPN and CDR2 SVGIG (reference sequence). CDR3 nucleotides: TGTGCCTGGAGTGTAATCAGGGGACTAGAAGATACGCAGTATTTT. Its translation: CAWSVIRGLEDTQYF.

The chain uses TRBV7-9 and TRBJ1-2; no reliable D call. Between the trimmed V and J ends, which lost 2 bases and 2 bases, there was a span of 6 bases. The CDR3 is made up of 13 amino acids. Germline CDR1 SEHNR, CDR2 FQNEAQ (reference sequence). The CDR3 DNA reads as TGTGCCAGCAGCTTAACTAGCAACTATGGCTACACCTTC. Encoded protein: CASSLTSNYGYTF.

V gene TRBV11-2 combines with J gene TRBJ2-1, with D possibly being TRBD1 (5 bases). Trimming shortened V by 1 base and J by 0 bases, and 13 bases separated the two germline ends. From germline, CDR1 is SGHAT and CDR2 FQNNGV. The CDR3 sequence is 17 residues long. CDR3 in amino acids: CASSLGSGPLSYNEQFF. CDR3 bases: TGTGCCAGCAGCTTAGGTTCAGGGCCCCTCTCCTACAATGAGCAGTTCTTC. Filled out from reference TRBV11-2 and TRBJ2-1, the complete variable domain reads EAGVAQSPRYKIIEKRQSVAFWCNPISGHATLYWYQQILGQGPKLLIQFQNNGVVDDSQLPKDRFSAERLKGVDSTLKIQPAKLEDSAVYLCASSLGSGPLSYNEQFFGPGTRLTVL.

The chain carries TRBV7-8 and TRBJ2-6; no definite D call. The CDR3 spans 15 residues. With 7 bases removed from V and 1 base from J, the gap between germline ends came to 11 bases. CDR1 is SGHVS and CDR2 is FQNEAQ in the germline V gene. CDR3 DNA sequence: TGTGCCAGCATCCTGGGCCCTTCTGGGGCCAACGTCCTGACTTTC. Its translation: CASILGPSGANVLTF.

In its sample, this clone was seen once. The V and J genes are TRBV5-1 and TRBJ2-4; 10 positions match TRBD1. V gave up 1 base and J gave up 2 bases; unmatched junction bases: 12. From germline, CDR1 is SGHRS and CDR2 YFSETQ. The CDR3 is 19 residues long. DNA for the CDR3: TGCGCCAGCAGCTTGAATAGTAGGGACAGGGGAAGGACCAAAAACATTCAGTACTTC. Translating it yields CASSLNSRDRGRTKNIQYF.

The rearrangement joins TRBV6-5 to TRBJ1-3; D is possibly TRBD1 (6 bases). V gave up 8 bases and J gave up 2 bases, with 13 bases separating them. Germline V gene data show CDR1 as MNHEY and CDR2 as SVGAGI. The CDR3 is made up of 14 amino acids. The DNA for the CDR3 is TGTGCCAGCCGCTCGCCAGGGGCTGGAAACACCATATATTTT. Translation gives CASRSPGAGNTIYF.

The rearrangement joins TRBV5-8 to TRBJ1-2, with a tentative D call TRBD1 (5 bases). Per the germline V gene, CDR1 is SGHTS and CDR2 is YDEGEE. The CDR3 is 11 amino acids. V was trimmed by 3 bases and J by 10 bases, leaving 10 bases between them. This CDR3 reads CASSYGTAYTF. The CDR3 nucleotides are TGTGCCAGCAGCTACGGGACTGCCTACACCTTC.

CDR3 coding DNA: TGTGCCAGCAGCCATCGGACGGGGAACTCCTACGAGCAGTACTTC. Encoded protein: CASSHRTGNSYEQYF. The V gene is TRBV7-9, the J gene TRBJ2-7, with a possible D match to TRBD2 (5 bases). CDR1 and CDR2 (germline): SEHNR, FQNEAQ (reference sequence). V dropped 5 bases and J dropped 0 bases, with 14 bases sitting between them. The CDR3 consists of 15 residues.

The chain employs TRBV30 and TRBJ2-3; D remains ambiguous. V gave up 2 bases and J gave up 3 bases, with 9 bases separating them. The CDR3 has 13 residues. The germline V gene encodes CDR1 GTSNPN and CDR2 SVGIG (reference sequence). The CDR3 loop is CAWSFPNTDTQYF. The DNA for the CDR3 is TGTGCCTGGAGTTTCCCTAATACAGATACGCAGTATTTT.

CDR3 DNA: TGTGCCAGCAGGTACCAGGGGGCCTTGAGCACTGAAGCTTTCTTT. Residues: CASRYQGALSTEAFF. The chain uses TRBV2 and TRBJ1-1; 8 bases fit TRBD1. V shed 6 bases and J 4 bases; nucleotides not matched to a gene: 10. The germline gives CDR1 SNHLY, CDR2 FYNNEI. This CDR3 has 15 residues. The full variable domain, its missing parts supplied by reference TRBV2 and TRBJ1-1, is EPEVTQTPSHQVTQMGQEVILRCVPISNHLYFYWYRQILGQKVEFLVSFYNNEISEKSEIFDDQFSVERPDGSNFTLKIRSTKLEDSAMYFCASRYQGALSTEAFFGQGTRLTVV.

The rearrangement joins TRBV7-3 to TRBJ1-6, with a weak D call TRBD1 (6 bases). Germline assignment: CDR1 SGHTA and CDR2 FQGTGA. The CDR3 consists of 15 residues. Trimming removed 5 bases at V and 6 bases at J, with 14 bases between. The CDR3 loop is CASSPWTAINSPLHF. The CDR3 DNA reads TGTGCCAGCAGCCCGTGGACAGCGATTAATTCACCCCTCCACTTT. Supplemented by reference TRBV7-3 and TRBJ1-6, the full variable domain reads GAGVSQTPSNKVTEKGKYVELRCDPISGHTALYWYRQSLGQGPEFLIYFQGTGAADDSGLPNDRFFAVRPEGSVSTLKIQRTERGDSAVYLCASSPWTAINSPLHFGNGTRLTVT.

Of note for this clone: The sample carries other DNA sequences with the same CDR3. This chain connects TRBV7-2 to TRBJ1-1; the match to TRBD1 covers 8 bases. In germline, CDR1 is SGHTA, CDR2 FQGNSA. Trimming at V came to 5 bases and at J to 8 bases, leaving 4 bases not matched to a gene. There are 12 residues in the CDR3. The CDR3 DNA is TGTGCCAGCAGCCTCGACAGGGGCGAAGCTTTCTTT. It codes for CASSLDRGEAFF.

A single count supports this clone. V and J are TRBV30 and TRBJ1-6, with D unresolved. Germline values: CDR1 GTSNPN, CDR2 SVGIG (reference sequence). The V gene lost 0 bases and the J gene lost 14 bases, with 11 bases spanning the gap. The CDR3 is 12 amino acids. CDR3 in amino acids: CAWSVPASTLHF. CDR3 coding DNA: TGTGCCTGGAGTGTCCCCGCGTCAACCCTCCACTTT.

The chain combines TRBV6-4 with TRBJ2-2; TRBD1 matches 7 bases. The CDR3 has 14 amino acids. Trimming took 7 bases from V and 3 from J; bases not matched to a gene: 5. Germline loops: CDR1 MRHNA, CDR2 SNTAGT. The CDR3 nucleotides are TGTGCCAGCAATCCCGGGACAGACACCGGGGAGCTGTTTTTT. Translated: CASNPGTDTGELFF.

The chain combines TRBV7-8 with TRBJ1-3, with D perhaps matching TRBD1 (6 bases). The CDR3 covers 13 residues. Germline V gene sequence: CDR1 SGHVS, CDR2 FQNEAQ. Trimming left V 3 bases short and J 4 bases short, with 7 bases between. DNA for the CDR3: TGTGCCAGCAGCTTCGGACAGGGAAACACCATATATTTT. Amino acid sequence: CASSFGQGNTIYF. The full variable domain, in which reference TRBV7-8 and TRBJ1-3 provide the parts outside the CDR3, is GAGVSQSPRYKVAKRGQDVALRCDPISGHVSLFWYQQALGQGPEFLTYFQNEAQLDKSGLPSDRFFAERPEGSVSTLKIQRTQQEDSAVYLCASSFGQGNTIYFGEGSWLTVV.

The chain uses TRBV6-5 and TRBJ1-5; 12 bases fit TRBD1. J gave up 5 bases and V 5 bases, and 4 bases lay outside the gene matches. From germline, CDR1 is MNHEY and CDR2 SVGAGI. The CDR3 is 15 residues long. The CDR3 is CASSTRDRGHQPQHF. CDR3 DNA: TGTGCCAGCAGTACCCGGGACAGGGGGCATCAGCCCCAGCATTTT.

The chain combines TRBV5-6 with TRBJ2-5, with D hard to call. CDR1 is SGHDT, CDR2 YYEEEE, per germline. CDR3 length: 12 residues. V lost 4 bases and J 2 bases, leaving 6 bases between the germline ends. The CDR3 here is CASSPKQETQYF. Here the CDR3 DNA reads TGTGCCAGCAGCCCAAAACAAGAGACCCAGTACTTC.

The V call is TRBV12-3 or TRBV12-4, the J call TRBJ2-2; D gene ambiguous. The CDR3 spans 12 residues. Trimming stripped 7 bases from V and 7 bases from J, with 10 bases between. This CDR3 reads CASIRVSGELFF. The CDR3 DNA is TGTGCCAGCATCCGGGTCAGCGGGGAGCTGTTTTTT.

The V call is TRBV24-1, the J call TRBJ2-1; 9 nucleotides line up with TRBD1. CDR1 and CDR2 from the germline V gene are KGHDR and SFDVKD. The CDR3 length is 16 residues. V dropped 0 bases and J dropped 7; count of bases not matched to a gene: 6. CDR3 protein: CATSDLGGTGTNEQFF. The CDR3, as DNA: TGTGCCACCAGTGATTTGGGAGGGACAGGGACTAATGAGCAGTTCTTC.

This chain connects TRBV18 to TRBJ2-3, with TRBD2 matching 12 bases. Germline V gene data show CDR1 as KGHSH and CDR2 as LQKENI. CDR3 size: 15 residues. Germline trimming cut 3 bases from V and 3 bases from J; bases unmatched to any gene: 1. The CDR3 DNA reads as TGTGCCAGCTCACCGACTAGCGGGGGTACAGATACGCAGTATTTT. Translating gives CASSPTSGGTDTQYF.

For the CDR3, the DNA is TGTGCCAGCAGCTTAGACAGGGTGGGCACAGATACGCAGTATTTT. Its protein is CASSLDRVGTDTQYF. J is TRBJ2-3 and V is TRBV7-9; weak D call: TRBD1 (6 bases). Trimming removed 1 base from V and 1 base from J, with 9 bases in between. The CDR3 extends over 15 amino acids. The germline V gene encodes CDR1 SEHNR and CDR2 FQNEAQ (reference sequence).

V gene TRBV6-2 or TRBV6-3 combines with J gene TRBJ2-2, with a possible D match to TRBD2 (6 bases). Germline V gene lookup returns CDR1 MNHEY and CDR2 SVGEGT. The CDR3 covers 15 residues. The germline V and J ends were trimmed by 0 bases and 6 bases, with 11 bases remaining between them. CDR3 in DNA: TGTGCCAGCAGTTACTCGAGGTCGGGGGCCGGGGAGCTGTTTTTT. It translates to CASSYSRSGAGELFF.

V is TRBV19 and J is TRBJ1-5; 7 bases map to TRBD1. Trimming cost V 7 bases and J 1 base; bases outside gene matches: 7. Germline assignment: CDR1 LNHDA and CDR2 SQIVND (reference sequence). This CDR3 region has 15 residues. The CDR3 protein is CASTRTGTSNQPQHF. The DNA for the CDR3 is TGTGCCAGTACTCGGACAGGTACGAGCAATCAGCCCCAGCATTTT.

The gene calls are TRBV3-1 (or the pseudogene TRBV3-2) and TRBJ2-7, with D possibly TRBD1 on 6 matching bases. The CDR3 loop spans 12 amino acids. V was trimmed by 2 bases and J by 6 bases, leaving 8 bases between them. Looked up from germline, CDR1 is LGHDT and CDR2 is YNNKEL (reference sequence). CDR3 in DNA: TGTGCCAGCAGCCAAACAGGGCGCGAGCAGTACTTC. As protein: CASSQTGREQYF.